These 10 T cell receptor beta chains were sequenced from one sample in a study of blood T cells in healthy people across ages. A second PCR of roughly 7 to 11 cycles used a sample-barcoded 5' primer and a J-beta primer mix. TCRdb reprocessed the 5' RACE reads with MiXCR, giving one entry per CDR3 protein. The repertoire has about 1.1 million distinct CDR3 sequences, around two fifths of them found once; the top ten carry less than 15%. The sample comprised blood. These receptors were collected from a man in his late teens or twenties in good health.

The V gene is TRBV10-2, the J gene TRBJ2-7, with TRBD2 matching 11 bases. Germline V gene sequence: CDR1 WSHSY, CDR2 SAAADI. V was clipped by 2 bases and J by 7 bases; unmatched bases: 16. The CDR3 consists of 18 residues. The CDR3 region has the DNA TGCGCCAGCAGTGAGGAAGGTAGCGGGGGGGCATCCTACAATGAGCAGTACTTC. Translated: CASSEEGSGGASYNEQYF.

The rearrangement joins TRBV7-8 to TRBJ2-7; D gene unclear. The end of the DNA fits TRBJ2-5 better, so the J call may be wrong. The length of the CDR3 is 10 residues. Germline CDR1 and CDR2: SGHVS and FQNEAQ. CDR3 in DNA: TGTGCCAGCAGTCGTGGGACCCAGTACTTC. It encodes CASSRGTQYF.

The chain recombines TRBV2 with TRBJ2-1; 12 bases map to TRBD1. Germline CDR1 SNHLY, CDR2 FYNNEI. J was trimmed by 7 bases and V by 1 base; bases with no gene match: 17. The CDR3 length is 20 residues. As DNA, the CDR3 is TGTGCCAGCAGTGAAGTACCAACCGGCTTAGGGACAGGGGGCCTGAATGAGCAGTTCTTC. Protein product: CASSEVPTGLGTGGLNEQFF. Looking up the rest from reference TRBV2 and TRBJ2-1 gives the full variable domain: EPEVTQTPSHQVTQMGQEVILRCVPISNHLYFYWYRQILGQKVEFLVSFYNNEISEKSEIFDDQFSVERPDGSNFTLKIRSTKLEDSAMYFCASSEVPTGLGTGGLNEQFFGPGTRLTVL.

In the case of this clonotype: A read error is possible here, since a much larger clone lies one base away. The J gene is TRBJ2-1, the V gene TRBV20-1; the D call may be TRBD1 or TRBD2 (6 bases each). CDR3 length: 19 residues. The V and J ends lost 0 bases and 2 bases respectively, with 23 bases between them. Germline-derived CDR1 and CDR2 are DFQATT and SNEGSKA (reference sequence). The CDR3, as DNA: TGCAGTGCTAGAGATTCGGGAGTAAGGGGGAGAAGAACCTACAATGAGCAGTTCTTC. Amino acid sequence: CSARDSGVRGRRTYNEQFF.

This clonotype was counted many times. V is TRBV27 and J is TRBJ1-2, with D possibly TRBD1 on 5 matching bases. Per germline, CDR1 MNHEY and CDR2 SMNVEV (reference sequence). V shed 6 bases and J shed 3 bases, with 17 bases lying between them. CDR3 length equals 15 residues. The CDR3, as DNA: TGTGCCAGCAGCCCGACAGCTGTTAACGACTATGGCTACACCTTC. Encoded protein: CASSPTAVNDYGYTF.

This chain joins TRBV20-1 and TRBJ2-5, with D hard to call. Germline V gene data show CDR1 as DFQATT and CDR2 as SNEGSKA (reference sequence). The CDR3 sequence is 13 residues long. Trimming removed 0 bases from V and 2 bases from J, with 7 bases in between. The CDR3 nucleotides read TGCAGTGCTAGAGAGGGGTCTCAAGAGACCCAGTACTTC. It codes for CSAREGSQETQYF.

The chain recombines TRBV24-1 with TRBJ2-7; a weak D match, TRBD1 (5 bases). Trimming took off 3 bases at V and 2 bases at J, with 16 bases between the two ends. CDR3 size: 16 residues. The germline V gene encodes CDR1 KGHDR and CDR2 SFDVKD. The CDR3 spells CATSDPQDTGPYEQYF. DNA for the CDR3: TGTGCCACCAGTGATCCCCAGGACACCGGGCCCTACGAGCAGTACTTC.

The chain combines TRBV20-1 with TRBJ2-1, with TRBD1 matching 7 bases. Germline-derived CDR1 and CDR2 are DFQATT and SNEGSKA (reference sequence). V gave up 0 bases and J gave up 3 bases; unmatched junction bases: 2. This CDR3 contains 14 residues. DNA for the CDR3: TGCAGTGCTAGAGACCGGGACAGCTACAATGAGCAGTTCTTC. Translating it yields CSARDRDSYNEQFF.

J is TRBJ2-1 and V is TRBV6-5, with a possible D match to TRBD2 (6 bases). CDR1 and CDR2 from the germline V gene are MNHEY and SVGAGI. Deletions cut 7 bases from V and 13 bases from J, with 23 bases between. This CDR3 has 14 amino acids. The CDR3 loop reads CASTPPGGKETQFF. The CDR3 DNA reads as TGTGCCAGCACTCCTCCCGGGGGAAAAGAGACCCAGTTCTTC.

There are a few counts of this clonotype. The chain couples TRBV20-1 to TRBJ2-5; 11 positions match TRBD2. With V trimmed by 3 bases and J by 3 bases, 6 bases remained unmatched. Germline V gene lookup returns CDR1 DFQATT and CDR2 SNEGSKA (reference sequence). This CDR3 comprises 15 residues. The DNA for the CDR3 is TGCAGTGCTAGTCTAGCGGGGGGCCAAAAAGAGACCCAGTACTTC. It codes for CSASLAGGQKETQYF.